This T cell receptor (beta chain) was recorded in a study of blood T cell repertoires in COVID-19. Background on the study: The United States, Italy and Spain provided the acute and convalescent COVID-19 samples. PBMCs, B-cell-depleted T cells, or T cells were the source of the cDNA or gDNA that made up the material.

J lost 5 bases, V lost 3 bases, and 5 bases had no gene match. The germline CDR1 and CDR2 sequences are SGHTA and FQGNSA. This CDR3 comprises 15 residues. In the source study's methods: Estimates of nucleated cell counts were drawn from the amplification of reference gene primers. TCRdb keeps only in-frame clones here, not all; method: immunoSEQ multiplex PCR. The V and J calls and clone size are taken from that table; D and trimming were inferred from the DNA. The sample records around 80,000 clones, roughly four fifths being singletons. The J gene is TRBJ2-3, the V gene TRBV7-2; 10 bases line up with TRBD2. The sequenced sample was peripheral blood. This clonotype was obtained from a human donor in a cohort sampled during active COVID-19. The DNA of the CDR3 is TGTGCCAGCAGCTTCCGGACTAGCGGTTTAGATACGCAGTATTTT. Its translation is CASSFRTSGLDTQYF. Supplemented by reference TRBV7-2 and TRBJ2-3, the full variable domain reads GAGVSQSPSNKVTEKGKDVELRCDPISGHTALYWYRQSLGQGLEFLIYFQGNSAPDKSGLPSDRFSAERTGGSVSTLTIQRTQQEDSAVYLCASSFRTSGLDTQYFGPGTRLTVL.